The source of this TCR beta chain is a study of glioma-infiltrating T cells. Points from the study as a whole: Gliomas, especially low-grade, showed above-expected tissue-blood divergence; non-neoplastic patients showed below. Only very few CDR3 sequences appeared in both tissue and blood.

Using RNA template, CDR3s of TCR alpha and beta were amplified with iRepertoire arm-PCR. One-step reverse transcription and amplification started from approximately 100-400 ng of tissue mRNA or PBMC total RNA. From the multiplex PCR reads, TCRdb called clonotypes with MiXCR, one entry per CDR3 protein. The sample carries roughly 130,000 distinct CDR3 sequences, 24% recorded once. This clonotype was counted at least ten times. Its target is unknown. This CDR3 region has 16 residues. Germline V lookup: CDR1 MNHEY, CDR2 SVGEGT. V lost 0 bases and J 2 bases, leaving 12 bases between the germline ends. The receptor's source is a human donor with low-grade glioma or glioblastoma, undergoing nonglioma brain surgery, or in good health (not recorded which). The sequencing sample was made of glioma tissue, nonneoplastic brain tissue, or PBMCs (not recorded which). The chain uses TRBV6-2 or TRBV6-3 and TRBJ2-3; the D gene is possibly TRBD1 (6 bases). The CDR3 coding sequence is TGTGCCAGCAGTTACTCGAGGGGGAACCCCACAGATACGCAGTATTTT. Protein: CASSYSRGNPTDTQYF.